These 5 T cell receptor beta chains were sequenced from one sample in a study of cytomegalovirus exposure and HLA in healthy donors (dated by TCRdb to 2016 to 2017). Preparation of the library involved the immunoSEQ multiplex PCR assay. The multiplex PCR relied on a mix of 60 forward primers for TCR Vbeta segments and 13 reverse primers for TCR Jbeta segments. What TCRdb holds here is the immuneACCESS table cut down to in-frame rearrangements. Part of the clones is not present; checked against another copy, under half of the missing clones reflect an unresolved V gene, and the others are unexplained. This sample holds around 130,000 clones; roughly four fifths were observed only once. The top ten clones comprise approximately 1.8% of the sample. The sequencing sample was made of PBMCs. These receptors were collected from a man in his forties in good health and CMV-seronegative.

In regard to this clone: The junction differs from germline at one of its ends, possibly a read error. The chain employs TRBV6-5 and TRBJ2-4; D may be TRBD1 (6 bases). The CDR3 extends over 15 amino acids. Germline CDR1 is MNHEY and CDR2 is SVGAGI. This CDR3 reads CASSYSRGYGNSQYF. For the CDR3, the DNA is TGTGCCAGCAGTTACTCGAGGGGGTATGGAAACAGTCAGTACTTC.

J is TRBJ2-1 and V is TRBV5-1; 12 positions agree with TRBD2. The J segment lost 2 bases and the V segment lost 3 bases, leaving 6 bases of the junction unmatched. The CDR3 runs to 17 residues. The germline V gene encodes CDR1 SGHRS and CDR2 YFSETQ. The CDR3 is CASSYGLAGPAYNEQFF. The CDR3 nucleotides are TGCGCCAGCAGCTATGGACTAGCGGGACCCGCCTACAATGAGCAGTTCTTC.

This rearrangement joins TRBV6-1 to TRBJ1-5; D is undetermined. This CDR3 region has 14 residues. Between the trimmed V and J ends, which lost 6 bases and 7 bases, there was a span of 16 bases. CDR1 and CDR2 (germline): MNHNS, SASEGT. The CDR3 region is CASSSVSAGQPQHF. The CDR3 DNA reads TGTGCCAGCAGCTCGGTCTCGGCGGGGCAGCCCCAGCATTTT.

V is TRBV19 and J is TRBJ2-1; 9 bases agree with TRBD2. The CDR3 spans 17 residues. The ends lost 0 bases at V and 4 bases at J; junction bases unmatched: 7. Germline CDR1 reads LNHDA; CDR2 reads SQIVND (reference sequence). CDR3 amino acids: CASSIDPRLAVYNEQFF. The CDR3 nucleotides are TGTGCCAGTAGTATAGATCCTCGACTAGCGGTATACAATGAGCAGTTCTTC.

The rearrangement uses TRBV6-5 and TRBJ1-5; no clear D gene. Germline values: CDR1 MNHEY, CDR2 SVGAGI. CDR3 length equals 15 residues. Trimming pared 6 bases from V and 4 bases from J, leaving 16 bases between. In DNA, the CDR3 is TGTGCCAGCAGCCCCTTCATTGCGGAAAATCAGCCCCAGCATTTT. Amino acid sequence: CASSPFIAENQPQHF.